This T cell receptor (beta chain) comes out of a study of blood T cell repertoires in COVID-19. Some clones are missing from TCRdb's copy, which holds only in-frame ones; the method was immunoSEQ multiplex PCR. This table has 270,000 or so clones, about 87% appearing once. The sequenced sample was PBMCs or T cells enriched from blood (not recorded which). The sequence was collected from a woman between 40 and 50 years old with acute COVID-19.

CDR3 nucleotide sequence: TGTGCCAGCAGCCCGACAGGAGAATCCTATGGCTACACCTTC. Its translation is CASSPTGESYGYTF. The chain employs TRBV5-8 and TRBJ1-2, with a weak D call TRBD1 (6 bases). The CDR3 totals 14 residues. The germline V gene encodes CDR1 SGHTS and CDR2 YDEGEE. Trimming left V 4 bases short and J 4 bases short, with 14 bases between. Looking up the rest from reference TRBV5-8 and TRBJ1-2 gives the full variable domain: EAGVTQSPTHLIKTRGQQATLRCSPISGHTSVYWYQQALGLGLQFLLWYDEGEERNRGNFPPRFSGRQFPNYSSELNVNALELEDSALYLCASSPTGESYGYTFGSGTRLTVV.